Here is one T cell receptor beta chain with its context. Graft tissue was processed to release intraepithelial and lamina propria lymphocytes. Using immunoSEQ multiplex PCR, the repertoire was profiled, and TCRdb retains in-frame clones only, with some absent. The sample contains about 17,000 clones, almost 80% of which appear only once. Germline V gene lookup returns CDR1 LNHDA and CDR2 SQIVND (reference sequence). V dropped 3 bases and J dropped 11; count of bases not matched to a gene: 8. The CDR3 length is 13 residues. This sample is drawn from a study of graft-versus-host responses after intestinal transplantation.

The origin of this receptor is a human patient who received an intestinal transplant, so some T cells may come from the graft donor. Specimen: ileum tissue, collected approximately 61 weeks after intestinal transplant. V is TRBV19 and J is TRBJ1-1, with 8 positions matching TRBD1. The CDR3 is CASSILGQGRAFF. In DNA, the CDR3 is TGTGCCAGTAGTATCCTCGGACAGGGAAGGGCTTTCTTT.